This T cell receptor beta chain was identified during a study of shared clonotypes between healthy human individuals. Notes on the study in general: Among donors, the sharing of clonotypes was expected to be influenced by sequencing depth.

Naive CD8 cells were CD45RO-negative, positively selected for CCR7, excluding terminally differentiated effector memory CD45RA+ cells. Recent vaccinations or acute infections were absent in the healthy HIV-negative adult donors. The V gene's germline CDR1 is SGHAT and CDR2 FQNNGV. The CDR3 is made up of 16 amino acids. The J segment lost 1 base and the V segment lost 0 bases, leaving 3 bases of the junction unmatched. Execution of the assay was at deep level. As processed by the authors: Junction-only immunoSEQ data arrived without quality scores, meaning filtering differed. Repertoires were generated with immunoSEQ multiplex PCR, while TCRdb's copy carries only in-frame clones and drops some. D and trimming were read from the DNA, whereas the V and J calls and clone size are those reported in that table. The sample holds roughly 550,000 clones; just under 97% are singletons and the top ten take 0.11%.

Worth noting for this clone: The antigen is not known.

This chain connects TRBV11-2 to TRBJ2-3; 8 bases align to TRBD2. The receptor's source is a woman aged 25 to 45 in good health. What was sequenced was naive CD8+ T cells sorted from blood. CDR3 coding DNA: TGTGCCAGCAGCTTAGACCTGACTAGCGGCACAGATACGCAGTATTTT. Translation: CASSLDLTSGTDTQYF.